The 18 T cell receptor beta chains reported below all come from one sample, sequenced in a study of T cells in Graves' hyperthyroidism and ophthalmopathy. TCR beta CDR3 region amplification was performed from RNA transcripts. In the first-round RT-PCR of the TCR CDR3, the HTBI primer set was used. TCRdb recomputed calls from the multiplex PCR reads with MiXCR, one row per CDR3 protein. The sample has tens of thousands of distinct CDR3 sequences, roughly 52% seen once; the top ten hold approximately 6.2%. The source material was blood. These receptors all stem from a woman in her forties or fifties with Graves' hyperthyroidism that later progressed to Graves' ophthalmopathy.

About this clonotype: One end of the junction varies from germline; a read error may be responsible. V is TRBV6-6 and J is TRBJ1-1; unclear D gene. There are 13 residues in the CDR3. Germline loops: CDR1 MNHNY, CDR2 SVGAGI (reference sequence). The CDR3 is CASCQDINTEAFF. The CDR3 DNA follows: TGTGCCAGCTGTCAAGACATAAACACTGAAGCTTTCTTC.

At least ten counts were recorded for this clonotype. This rearrangement joins TRBV14 to TRBJ2-3; D gene uncertain. Germline V gene sequence: CDR1 SGHDN, CDR2 FVKESK. The V end lost 2 bases, the J end lost 0 bases, and 9 bases lay between the germline ends. The length of the CDR3 is 15 residues. The CDR3 region has the DNA TGTGCCAGCAGCCAACGTGGGCAGAGCACAGATACGCAGTATTTT. Encoded protein: CASSQRGQSTDTQYF.

This clonotype appeared many times. The chain joins TRBV7-8 to TRBJ2-5, with D possibly matching TRBD2 (5 bases). The CDR3 extends over 14 amino acids. V was shortened by 2 bases and J by 1 base, with 8 bases between the two germline ends. Germline V gene lookup returns CDR1 SGHVS and CDR2 FQNEAQ. The CDR3 DNA is TGTGCCAGCAGCTTAACGGCGGGCCAAGAGACCCAGTACTTC. This encodes CASSLTAGQETQYF. Combining the CDR3 with reference TRBV7-8 and TRBJ2-5 gives the whole variable domain GAGVSQSPRYKVAKRGQDVALRCDPISGHVSLFWYQQALGQGPEFLTYFQNEAQLDKSGLPSDRFFAERPEGSVSTLKIQRTQQEDSAVYLCASSLTAGQETQYFGPGTRLLVL.

This clonotype was counted at least ten times. For the CDR3, the DNA is TGTGCCAGCAGACCTGGGACTAGCGGGAGGAAGCAGTTCTTC. Translation: CASRPGTSGRKQFF. The chain has TRBV2 and TRBJ2-1; 15 positions match TRBD2. CDR1 SNHLY and CDR2 FYNNEI come from the germline V gene. V lost 6 bases, J lost 11 bases, and 5 bases stayed unmatched. CDR3 length: 14 amino acids.

This clonotype came up many times. The chain uses TRBV9 and TRBJ2-3; 12 bases map to TRBD2. The CDR3 runs 16 residues. Looked up from germline, CDR1 is SGDLS and CDR2 is YYNGEE. V was clipped by 3 bases and J by 4 bases; unmatched bases: 6. This CDR3 is CASSALGLAGSDTQYF. The DNA for the CDR3 is TGTGCCAGCAGCGCACTAGGACTAGCGGGATCAGATACGCAGTATTTT.

This clonotype appeared a few times. The chain joins TRBV25-1 to TRBJ2-5; 7 nucleotides line up with TRBD2. With V trimmed by 4 bases and J by 2 bases, 4 bases remained unmatched. The CDR3 runs 14 residues. Germline CDR1 and CDR2: MGHDK and SYGVNS. The CDR3 DNA follows: TGTGCCAGCAGTGCATGGGGGGGGCAAGAGACCCAGTACTTC. Its translation is CASSAWGGQETQYF.

The table lists this clonotype with many counts. A clone one base away is much larger, so this may be a read error. The genes are TRBV4-1 and TRBJ1-2; no clear D gene. The V gene's germline CDR1 is MGHRA and CDR2 YSYEKL. The V gene lost 5 bases and the J gene lost 4 bases, with 14 bases spanning the gap. The CDR3 has 14 amino acids. The CDR3 region is CASSGTRGAYGYTF. CDR3 in DNA: TGCGCCAGCAGCGGTACGCGGGGAGCCTATGGCTACACCTTC.

The chain recombines TRBV5-6 with TRBJ2-7, with 7 bases matching TRBD2. This CDR3 is 16 amino acids long. With 0 bases clipped from V and 1 base from J, the junction kept 7 bases outside the gene matches. Germline V gene sequence: CDR1 SGHDT, CDR2 YYEEEE. The CDR3 loop reads CASSLVSSGVSYEQYF. CDR3 DNA sequence: TGTGCCAGCAGCTTGGTTTCTAGCGGAGTTTCCTACGAGCAGTACTTC.

This clonotype was recorded many times. This chain uses TRBV7-8 with TRBJ1-2; D unclear. V lost 0 bases and J lost 4, with 15 bases in between. Germline lookup yields CDR1 SGHVS and CDR2 FQNEAQ. The CDR3 is made up of 16 amino acids. The chain's CDR3 is CASSLARAHLGYGYTF. DNA for the CDR3: TGTGCCAGCAGCTTAGCTAGGGCACACCTGGGCTATGGCTACACCTTC.

The gene calls are TRBV7-8 and TRBJ1-4, with D unclear. The CDR3 runs 15 residues. Trimming took 4 bases from V and 8 from J, leaving 17 bases between them. Germline CDR1 and CDR2: SGHVS and FQNEAQ. In DNA, the CDR3 is TGTGCCAGCAGCTCCTCGACCGGTCTGCGGGAAAAACTGTTTTTT. Translation gives CASSSSTGLREKLFF.

This clonotype was counted ten times or more. This CDR3 reads CASRSVRRENKYEQYF. Here the CDR3 DNA reads TGTGCCAGCAGGTCGGTCAGGCGGGAGAACAAGTACGAGCAGTACTTC. This chain joins TRBV2 and TRBJ2-7, with TRBD2 matching 7 bases. CDR3 length: 16 residues. Germline trimming cut 6 bases from V and 4 bases from J; bases unmatched to any gene: 15. Per the germline V gene, CDR1 is SNHLY and CDR2 is FYNNEI.

CDR3: CASSARTGRQETQYF. The CDR3 DNA reads TGTGCCAGCAGTGCCAGGACAGGGCGACAAGAGACCCAGTACTTC. The chain employs TRBV6-5 and TRBJ2-5, with TRBD1 matching over 8 bases. The CDR3 has 15 residues. The ends lost 5 bases at V and 2 bases at J; junction bases unmatched: 7. Per germline, CDR1 MNHEY and CDR2 SVGAGI.

By share of the sample, this clonotype is medium-sized. The rearrangement uses TRBV20-1 and TRBJ2-7; D gene ambiguous. V was clipped by 2 bases and J by 6 bases, with 8 bases between them. This CDR3 region has 11 residues. CDR1 and CDR2 (germline): DFQATT, SNEGSKA (reference sequence). CDR3 protein: CSARLGTEQYF. The DNA for the CDR3 is TGCAGTGCTAGATTGGGTACCGAGCAGTACTTC.

This clonotype has ten or more counts. The chain joins TRBV11-3 to TRBJ1-2; D not resolved. V lost 1 base and J 2 bases, leaving 2 bases between the germline ends. Germline values: CDR1 SGHNT, CDR2 YENEEA. The CDR3 has 12 residues. The CDR3 DNA sequence: TGTGCCAGCAGCTTAGGCAACTATGGCTACACCTTC. It is translated as CASSLGNYGYTF.

The chain links TRBV29-1 to TRBJ1-2, with 7 bases identical to TRBD1. Per the germline V gene, CDR1 is SQVTM and CDR2 is ANQGSEA. With 2 bases clipped from V and 5 bases from J, the junction kept 5 bases outside the gene matches. The length of the CDR3 is 13 residues. The CDR3 spells CSVETGTEYGYTF. The CDR3 DNA follows: TGCAGCGTTGAAACTGGGACAGAATATGGCTACACCTTC.

The rearrangement joins TRBV7-2 to TRBJ2-5, with D unclear. This CDR3 spans 13 amino acids. V was cut by 2 bases and J by 1 base, with 5 bases left in between. Germline CDR1 and CDR2: SGHTA and FQGNSA. Here the CDR3 reads CASSLFPQETQYF. The DNA of the CDR3 is TGTGCCAGCAGCTTATTCCCCCAAGAGACCCAGTACTTC.

V is TRBV7-9 and J is TRBJ2-5; 9 bases align to TRBD1. The CDR3 has 14 amino acids. Germline V gene data show CDR1 as SEHNR and CDR2 as FQNEAQ (reference sequence). V lost 4 bases to trimming and J lost 4 bases; unmatched junction nucleotides: 4. In DNA, the CDR3 is TGTGCCAGCAGCTCAGGACAGGGGATAGAGACCCAGTACTTC. It translates to CASSSGQGIETQYF.

The rearrangement uses TRBV9 and TRBJ1-4; D gene unclear. The germline gives CDR1 SGDLS, CDR2 YYNGEE. V was trimmed by 3 bases and J by 4 bases, leaving 10 bases between them. This CDR3 region has 14 residues. This chain's CDR3 is CASSEGRINEKLFF. The CDR3 nucleotides are TGTGCCAGCAGCGAAGGACGGATTAATGAAAAACTGTTTTTT.